Detailed here is one TCR beta chain. What it binds is not known. The CDR3 extends over 16 amino acids. The trim removed 4 bases at V and 7 bases at J, leaving 9 bases unmatched. Germline values: CDR1 SGHNT, CDR2 YYREEE (reference sequence). This specimen belongs to a study of OX40 agonist ivuxolimab in advanced cancers. Study summary: Prior therapy, whether anti-PD-1, anti-PD-L1 or anti-CTLA-4, was allowed, and under 50% had some. Regarding the study as a whole: Antigen specificity of clonally expanded peripheral T cells was not established.

Produced via immunoSEQ multiplex PCR; TCRdb's table is partial and in-frame only. The table records roughly 92,000 clones, about 90% of them present only once. This specimen consisted of CD4+ or CD8+ T cells sorted from blood, obtained in a trial of the OX40 agonist ivuxolimab. The receptor was derived from an adult with an advanced solid tumor such as melanoma, head and neck, liver or kidney cancer. The V gene is TRBV5-4, the J gene TRBJ2-1, with TRBD2 identical over 12 bases. The CDR3 is CASSPSGRAGMNEQFF. The CDR3 DNA is TGTGCCAGCAGCCCTAGCGGGAGGGCCGGAATGAATGAGCAGTTCTTC.